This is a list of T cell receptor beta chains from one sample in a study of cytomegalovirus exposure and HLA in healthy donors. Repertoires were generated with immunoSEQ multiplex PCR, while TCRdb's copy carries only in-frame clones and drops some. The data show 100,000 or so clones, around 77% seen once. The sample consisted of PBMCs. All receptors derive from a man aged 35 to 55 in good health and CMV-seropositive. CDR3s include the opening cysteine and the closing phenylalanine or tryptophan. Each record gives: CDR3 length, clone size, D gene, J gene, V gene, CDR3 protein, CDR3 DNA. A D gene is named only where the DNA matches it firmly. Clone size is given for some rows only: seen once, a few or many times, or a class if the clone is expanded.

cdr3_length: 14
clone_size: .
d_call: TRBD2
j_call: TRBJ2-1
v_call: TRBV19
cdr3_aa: CASKLAGPHNEQFF
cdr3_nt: TGTGCCAGTAAGCTAGCGGGGCCACACAATGAGCAGTTCTTC

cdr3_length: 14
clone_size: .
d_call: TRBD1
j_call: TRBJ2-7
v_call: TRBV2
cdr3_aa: CASRKTGPQDEQYF
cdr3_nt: TGTGCCAGCCGGAAGACAGGGCCTCAGGACGAGCAGTACTTC

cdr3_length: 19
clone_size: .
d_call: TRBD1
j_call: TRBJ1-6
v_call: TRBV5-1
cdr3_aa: CASSSTTLDPGQFNSPLHF
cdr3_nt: TGCGCCAGCAGCTCGACAACCTTAGACCCGGGACAGTTTAATTCACCCCTCCACTTT

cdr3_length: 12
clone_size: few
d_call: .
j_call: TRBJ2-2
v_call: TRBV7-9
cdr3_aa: CASSFSSGELFF
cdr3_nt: TGTGCCAGCAGCTTTTCATCCGGGGAGCTGTTTTTT

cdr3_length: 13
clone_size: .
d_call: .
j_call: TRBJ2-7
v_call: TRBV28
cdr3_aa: CAGKTGSLSEQYF
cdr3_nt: TGTGCCGGCAAAACCGGGTCCCTAAGCGAGCAGTACTTC

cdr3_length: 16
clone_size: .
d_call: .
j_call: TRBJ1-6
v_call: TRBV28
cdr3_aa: CASSAPHRDMDSPLHF
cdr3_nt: TGTGCCAGCAGTGCCCCCCACAGGGATATGGATTCACCCCTCCACTTT

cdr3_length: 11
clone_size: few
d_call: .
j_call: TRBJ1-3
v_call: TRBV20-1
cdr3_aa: CSASPAGTRYF
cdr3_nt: TGCAGTGCTTCCCCCGCAGGAACTAGATATTTT

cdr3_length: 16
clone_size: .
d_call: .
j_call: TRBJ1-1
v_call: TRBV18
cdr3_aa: CASSPDILRELAEAFF
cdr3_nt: TGTGCCAGCTCACCAGACATTCTCAGGGAATTGGCTGAAGCTTTCTTT

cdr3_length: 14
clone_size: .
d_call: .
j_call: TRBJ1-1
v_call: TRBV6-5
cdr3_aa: CASIPGHKNTEAFF
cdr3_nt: TGTGCCAGCATTCCGGGACACAAGAACACTGAAGCTTTCTTT

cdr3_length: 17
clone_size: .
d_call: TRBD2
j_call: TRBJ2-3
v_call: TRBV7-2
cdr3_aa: CASSLAPSGGITDTQYF
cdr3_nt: TGTGCCAGCAGCTTAGCGCCTAGCGGGGGAATCACAGATACGCAGTATTTT

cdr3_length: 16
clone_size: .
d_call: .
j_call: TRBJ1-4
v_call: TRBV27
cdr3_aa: CASGLPGGSTNEKLFF
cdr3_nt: TGTGCCAGCGGCCTCCCCGGGGGGTCAACTAATGAAAAACTGTTTTTT

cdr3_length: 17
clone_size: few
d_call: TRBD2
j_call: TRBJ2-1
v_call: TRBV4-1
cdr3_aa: CASSPWPSAGGQNEQFF
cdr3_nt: TGCGCCAGCAGCCCTTGGCCTTCGGCGGGGGGGCAGAATGAGCAGTTCTTC

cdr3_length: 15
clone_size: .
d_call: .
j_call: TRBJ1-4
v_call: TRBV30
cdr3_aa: CAWSGDAGNVGKLFF
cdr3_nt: TGTGCCTGGAGTGGCGACGCAGGGAATGTTGGAAAACTGTTTTTT

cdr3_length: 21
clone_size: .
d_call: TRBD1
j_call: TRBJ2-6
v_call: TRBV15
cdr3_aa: CATSRMPTGTAISSGANVLTF
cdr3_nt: TGTGCCACCAGCAGGATGCCTACCGGGACAGCTATAAGCTCTGGGGCCAACGTCCTGACTTTC

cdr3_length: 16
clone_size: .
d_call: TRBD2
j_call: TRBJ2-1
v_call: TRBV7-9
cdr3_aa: CASSLLSSGGGNEQFF
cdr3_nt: TGTGCCAGCAGCTTACTTAGTAGCGGGGGTGGTAATGAGCAGTTCTTC

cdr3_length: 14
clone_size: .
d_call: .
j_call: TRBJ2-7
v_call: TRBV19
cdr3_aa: CASKRQGGTYEQYF
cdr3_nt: TGTGCCAGTAAGCGACAGGGAGGAACCTACGAGCAGTACTTC

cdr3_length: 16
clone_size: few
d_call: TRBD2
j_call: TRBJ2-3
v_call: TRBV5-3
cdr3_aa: CARKTSGGPGTDTQYF
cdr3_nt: TGTGCCAGAAAGACTAGCGGGGGGCCCGGGACAGATACGCAGTATTTT

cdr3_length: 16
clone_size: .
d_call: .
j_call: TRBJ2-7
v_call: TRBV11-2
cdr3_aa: CASSHPGHRSSYEQYF
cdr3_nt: TGTGCCAGCAGCCACCCGGGACACCGGAGCTCCTACGAGCAGTACTTC

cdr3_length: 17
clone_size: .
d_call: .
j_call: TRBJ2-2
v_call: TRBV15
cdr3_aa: CATSRVGRGGNTGELFF
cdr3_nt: TGTGCCACCAGCAGAGTAGGGAGGGGGGGGAACACCGGGGAGCTGTTTTTT

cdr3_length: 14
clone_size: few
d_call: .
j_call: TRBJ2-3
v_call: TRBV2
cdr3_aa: CASSSRDNTDTQYF
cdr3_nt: TGTGCCAGCAGTAGCCGGGACAACACAGATACGCAGTATTTT

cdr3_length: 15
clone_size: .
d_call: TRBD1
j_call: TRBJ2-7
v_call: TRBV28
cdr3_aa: CASSSDRGPPYEQYF
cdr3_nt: TGTGCCAGCAGTTCCGACAGGGGGCCTCCCTACGAGCAGTACTTC

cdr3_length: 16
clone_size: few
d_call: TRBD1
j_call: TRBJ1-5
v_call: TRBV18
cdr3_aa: CASSQSKGASNQPQHF
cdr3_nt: TGTGCCAGCTCCCAATCAAAGGGGGCAAGCAATCAGCCCCAGCATTTT

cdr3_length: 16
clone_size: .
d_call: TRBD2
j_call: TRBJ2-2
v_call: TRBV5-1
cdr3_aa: CASSLVLAGGTGELFF
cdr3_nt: TGCGCCAGCAGCTTGGTGCTAGCGGGGGGAACCGGGGAGCTGTTTTTT

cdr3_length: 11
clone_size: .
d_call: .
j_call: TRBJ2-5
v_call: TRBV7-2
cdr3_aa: CASSLYETQYF
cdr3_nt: TGTGCCAGCAGCCTCTACGAGACCCAGTACTTC

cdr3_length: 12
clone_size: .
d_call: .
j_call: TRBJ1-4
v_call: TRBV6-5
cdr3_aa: CATREGYEKLFF
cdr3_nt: TGTGCCACCAGGGAGGGTTATGAAAAACTGTTTTTT

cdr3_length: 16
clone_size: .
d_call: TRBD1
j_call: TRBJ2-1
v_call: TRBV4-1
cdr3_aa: CASSQAGTGFDNEQFF
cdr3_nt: TGCGCCAGCAGCCAAGCCGGGACAGGGTTCGACAATGAGCAGTTCTTC

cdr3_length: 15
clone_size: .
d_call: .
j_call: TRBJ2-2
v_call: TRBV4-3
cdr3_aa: CASSLFAVNTGELFF
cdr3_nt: TGCGCCAGCAGCCTCTTCGCGGTGAACACCGGGGAGCTGTTTTTT

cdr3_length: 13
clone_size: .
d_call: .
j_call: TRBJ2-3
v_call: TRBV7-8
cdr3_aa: CASSLDGGDTQYF
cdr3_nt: TGTGCCAGCAGCTTAGACGGCGGGGATACGCAGTATTTT

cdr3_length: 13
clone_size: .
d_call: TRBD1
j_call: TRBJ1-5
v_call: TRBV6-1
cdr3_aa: CASSPQGAKPQHF
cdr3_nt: TGTGCCAGCAGTCCACAGGGGGCCAAGCCCCAGCATTTT